This T cell receptor (beta chain) was obtained from a study of cytomegalovirus exposure and HLA in healthy donors. Overall study: Among about 179 million T cells, an earlier analysis found 120 million or so unique TCR beta sequences.

13 Jbeta primers and 60 Vbeta primers were used for the PCR. Here immunoSEQ multiplex PCR was the method, and the copy in TCRdb shows in-frame clones only, minus some. The sample consists of over 150,000 clones, around 72% of them appearing once. A remark on this clone: Its antigen is as yet unknown.

There are 14 residues in the CDR3. V was trimmed by 2 bases and J by 8 bases, leaving 14 bases between them. Germline loops: CDR1 SGDLS, CDR2 YYNGEE. Study-wide results and caveats: In presence/absence analyses, roughly uniform sequencing depth across donors was assumed. One cluster of highly shared sequence variants probably arose as a sequencing artifact. A previous analysis found most TCR beta V segments productive roughly 87% or roughly 30% of the time.

The sequence derives from a man younger than 30 in good health and CMV-seronegative. The chain joins TRBV9 to TRBJ2-1, with D unclear. Material for sequencing was PBMCs. In DNA form, the CDR3 reads TGTGCCAGCAGCGTTAGTGGTAAGAGCGATGAGCAGTTCTTC. Translated, it gives CASSVSGKSDEQFF.